The 19 T cell receptor beta chains listed next were all sequenced from one sample in a study of graft-versus-host responses after intestinal transplantation. These receptors lack a known antigen. Some clones are missing from TCRdb's copy, which holds only in-frame ones; the method was immunoSEQ multiplex PCR. Of around 77,000 clones in the sample, about 94% were seen once. This sample comprised unstimulated CD8+ T cells sorted from spleen or lymph node cells, obtained before intestinal transplant. The receptors come from a human donor who received an intestinal transplant.

The V and J genes are TRBV19 and TRBJ1-5; D is possibly TRBD1 (5 bases). The V and J ends lost 1 base and 0 bases respectively, with 10 bases between them. The CDR3 is 16 amino acids. Germline V gene lookup returns CDR1 LNHDA and CDR2 SQIVND (reference sequence). CDR3 sequence reads: CASSIARQYSNQPQHF. DNA for the CDR3: TGTGCCAGTAGTATAGCAAGACAGTATAGCAATCAGCCCCAGCATTTT.

Here the CDR3 reads CASSSQTSGSQETQYF. The CDR3 DNA sequence: TGTGCCAGCAGCTCGCAGACTAGCGGGAGTCAAGAGACCCAGTACTTC. V usage is TRBV21-1 and J usage is TRBJ2-5; TRBD2, the table's D call, lacks a check against the DNA. TRBV21-1 constitutes a pseudogene. The CDR3 has 16 residues.

This clone has just one count. The gene calls are TRBV19 and TRBJ2-5; 7 positions match TRBD1. This CDR3 has 15 residues. V lost 0 bases, J lost 3 bases, and 4 bases stayed unmatched. CDR1 and CDR2 from the germline V gene are LNHDA and SQIVND (reference sequence). The CDR3 sequence is CASSIERGQEETQYF. CDR3 sequence (DNA): TGTGCCAGTAGTATAGAGAGGGGGCAAGAAGAGACCCAGTACTTC. The variable domain in full, completed from reference TRBV19 and TRBJ2-5, reads DGGITQSPKYLFRKEGQNVTLSCEQNLNHDAMYWYRQDPGQGLRLIYYSQIVNDFQKGDIAEGYSVSREKKESFPLTVTSAQKNPTAFYLCASSIERGQEETQYFGPGTRLLVL.

The chain joins TRBV19 to TRBJ1-2; tentatively, D is TRBD1 (5 bases). CDR3 length: 11 amino acids. The germline V gene encodes CDR1 LNHDA and CDR2 SQIVND (reference sequence). Trimming removed 8 bases from V and 8 bases from J, with 12 bases in between. The CDR3 sequence: CASQRGYGYTF. In DNA, the CDR3 is TGTGCCAGTCAACGGGGCTACGGCTACACCTTC.

The CDR3 here is CASSASTDTQYF. CDR3 bases: TGTGCCAGCAGTGCTAGCACAGATACGCAGTATTTT. The chain carries TRBV27 and TRBJ2-3; D gene unclear. Germline V lookup: CDR1 MNHEY, CDR2 SMNVEV (reference sequence). The CDR3 consists of 12 residues. V lost 5 bases and J 0 bases, leaving 3 bases between the germline ends.

The chain employs TRBV5-1 and TRBJ2-3; TRBD2 matches 7 bases. V dropped 8 bases and J dropped 2; count of bases not matched to a gene: 17. The CDR3 contains 17 residues. Germline V gene data show CDR1 as SGHRS and CDR2 as YFSETQ. CDR3 in DNA: TGCGCCAGTGGGTTTGTGGCGGGAGAGGGACCCACAGATACGCAGTATTTT. Its translation: CASGFVAGEGPTDTQYF. Supplemented by reference TRBV5-1 and TRBJ2-3, the full variable domain reads KAGVTQTPRYLIKTRGQQVTLSCSPISGHRSVSWYQQTPGQGLQFLFEYFSETQRNKGNFPGRFSGRQFSNSRSEMNVSTLELGDSALYLCASGFVAGEGPTDTQYFGPGTRLTVL.

The chain joins TRBV7-9 to TRBJ2-4, with TRBD1 identical over 7 bases. CDR3 length equals 12 residues. Looked up from germline, CDR1 is SEHNR and CDR2 is FQNEAQ (reference sequence). Unmatched junction bases numbered 2, after V lost 2 bases and J lost 10 bases. The CDR3 DNA follows: TGTGCCAGCAGCTTACAGGGGGAGATTCAGTACTTC. It is translated as CASSLQGEIQYF. Variable domain in full (rest from reference TRBV7-9 and TRBJ2-4): DTGVSQNPRHKITKRGQNVTFRCDPISEHNRLYWYRQTLGQGPEFLTYFQNEAQLEKSRLLSDRFSAERPKGSFSTLEIQRTEQGDSAMYLCASSLQGEIQYFGAGTRLSVL.

Only one count was recorded for this clone. This chain joins TRBV28 and TRBJ1-1; 9 nucleotides match TRBD1. The CDR3 covers 13 residues. Germline loops: CDR1 MDHEN, CDR2 SYDVKM. The V gene end was trimmed by 6 bases and the J gene end by 4 bases; junction bases not matched to a gene: 3. The CDR3, as DNA: TGTGCCAGCAGCTTGACAGGGGGCACTGAAGCTTTCTTT. Its translation is CASSLTGGTEAFF. The entire variable domain, with the rest obtained from reference TRBV28 and TRBJ1-1, is as follows: DVKVTQSSRYLVKRTGEKVFLECVQDMDHENMFWYRQDPGLGLRLIYFSYDVKMKEKGDIPEGYSVSREKKERFSLILESASTNQTSMYLCASSLTGGTEAFFGQGTRLTVV.

CDR3 sequence: CASSEGTSGSNEQFF. The DNA of the CDR3 is TGCGCCAGCAGTGAGGGGACTAGCGGGAGCAATGAGCAGTTCTTC. This chain uses TRBV10-1 with TRBJ2-1; TRBD2 aligns across 14 bases. Germline V CDR1 and CDR2: WNHNN, SYGVQD (reference sequence). The J segment lost 6 bases and the V segment lost 2 bases, leaving 0 bases of the junction unmatched. This CDR3 has 15 residues.

J is TRBJ2-7 and V is TRBV30; D tentatively reads TRBD1 or TRBD2 (5 bases each). There are 13 residues in the CDR3. Germline V gene data show CDR1 as GTSNPN and CDR2 as SVGIG (reference sequence). Trimming cost V 2 bases and J 3 bases, with 11 bases left between them. DNA of the CDR3: TGTGCCTGGAGTCCGGGGCAGGGCTACGAGCAGTACTTC. Translation: CAWSPGQGYEQYF.

The V gene is TRBV27, the J gene TRBJ2-2; no clear D. Germline lookup yields CDR1 MNHEY and CDR2 SMNVEV (reference sequence). Trimming took 6 bases from V and 8 from J, leaving 10 bases between them. This CDR3 spans 12 amino acids. CDR3 loop: CASSLVGGELFF. CDR3 DNA sequence: TGTGCCAGCAGCTTAGTGGGGGGGGAGCTGTTTTTT.

The chain joins TRBV28 to TRBJ2-7; 7 bases align to TRBD1. The V gene end was trimmed by 6 bases and the J gene end by 3 bases; junction bases not matched to a gene: 11. The CDR3 is 15 residues long. Germline V lookup: CDR1 MDHEN, CDR2 SYDVKM. The CDR3: CASRTDRDVSYEQYF. CDR3 nucleotide sequence: TGTGCCAGCAGAACAGACAGGGATGTAAGCTACGAGCAGTACTTC.

The chain couples TRBV2 to TRBJ1-2; 7 bases are shared with TRBD1. Germline V gene data show CDR1 as SNHLY and CDR2 as FYNNEI. Losses at the gene ends were 1 base for V and 8 bases for J; bases not matched to a gene: 10. CDR3 length: 15 amino acids. The CDR3 is CASSEGGQVVYGYTF. The CDR3, as DNA: TGTGCCAGCAGTGAAGGAGGACAGGTAGTTTACGGCTACACCTTC.

The rearrangement uses TRBV6-5 and TRBJ2-3; 8 bases fit TRBD2. The CDR3 has 15 residues. Germline CDR1 reads MNHEY; CDR2 reads SVGAGI. V lost 6 bases and J lost 4; bases outside the gene matches: 9. The CDR3 region has the DNA TGTGCCAGCAGCCAAGCGGGAGTGGGGGCAGATACGCAGTATTTT. As protein: CASSQAGVGADTQYF.

This sequence joins TRBV6-1 and TRBJ1-4; D gene ambiguous. CDR1 and CDR2 from the germline V gene are MNHNS and SASEGT. The CDR3 sequence is 14 residues long. Trimming pared 4 bases from V and 12 bases from J, leaving 18 bases between. DNA for the CDR3: TGTGCCAGCAGTGCGACCGGGCCCCTGGCGGAACTGTTTTTT. Translated: CASSATGPLAELFF.

The V call is TRBV7-6, the J call TRBJ1-2; D unresolved. CDR1 SGHVS and CDR2 FNYEAQ come from the germline V gene. This CDR3 comprises 14 residues. V was clipped by 5 bases and J by 5 bases, with 15 bases between them. CDR3 protein: CASSLSPDGYGYTF. Written as DNA, the CDR3 is TGTGCCAGCAGCCTTAGCCCGGACGGGTATGGCTACACCTTC. The full variable domain, its missing parts supplied by reference TRBV7-6 and TRBJ1-2, is GAGVSQSPRYKVTKRGQDVALRCDPISGHVSLYWYRQALGQGPEFLTYFNYEAQQDKSGLPNDRFSAERPEGSISTLTIQRTEQRDSAMYRCASSLSPDGYGYTFGSGTRLTVV.

A word on this clone: In the same sample, other DNA sequences code for this CDR3. The rearrangement uses TRBV27 and TRBJ1-1; weak D call: TRBD1 (6 bases). V was clipped by 2 bases and J by 4 bases, with 20 bases between them. From germline, CDR1 is MNHEY and CDR2 SMNVEV (reference sequence). The CDR3 extends over 17 amino acids. The CDR3 sequence: CASSLGFGGGFGTEAFF. The DNA for the CDR3 is TGTGCCAGCAGTTTAGGGTTTGGGGGGGGCTTCGGCACTGAAGCTTTCTTT.

J is TRBJ2-3 and V is TRBV2; TRBD2 aligns across 14 bases. J lost 4 bases, V lost 10 bases, and 4 bases had no gene match. Germline CDR1 and CDR2: SNHLY and FYNNEI. The CDR3 loop spans 14 amino acids. The CDR3 DNA reads as TGTGCCACACGGACTAGCGGGAGGCCAGATACGCAGTATTTT. Translated: CATRTSGRPDTQYF.

The V and J genes are TRBV2 and TRBJ1-5; TRBD1 matches 8 bases. The CDR3 is 14 residues long. V lost 6 bases, J lost 5 bases, and 6 bases stayed unmatched. CDR1 is SNHLY and CDR2 is FYNNEI in the germline V gene. CDR3 nucleotide sequence: TGTGCCAGCAGGGACAGGGAACCATATCAGCCCCAGCATTTT. Amino acids: CASRDREPYQPQHF.